The 18 T cell receptor beta chains in this list originate from one sample, sequenced in a study of blood T cells in healthy people across ages. Using a J-beta primer mix together with a sample-barcoded 5' primer, a second PCR was run for roughly 6 to 12 cycles. MiXCR was run by TCRdb on the 5' RACE reads, yielding one entry per CDR3 protein. The table lists about 840,000 distinct CDR3 sequences, about 27% of them singletons. These data also formed part of another study, on T cells of mothers and their children.

The sequencing sample was made of blood. These receptors were taken from a woman between 35 and 50 years old in good health.

The count of this clonotype is one. The chain links TRBV29-1 to TRBJ1-1, with D possibly TRBD1 on 6 matching bases. V lost 4 bases, J lost 6 bases, and 15 bases lay in between. The CDR3 covers 13 residues. Per the germline V gene, CDR1 is SQVTM and CDR2 is ANQGSEA. This CDR3 reads CSVATGNTPEAFF. The DNA of the CDR3 is TGCAGCGTTGCGACAGGCAATACACCTGAAGCTTTCTTT.

This clonotype was detected ten times or more. The CDR3 DNA is TGTGCCAGCAGCCAGGATCCCCCGGACAGGGTGGTTGGAGAGACCCAGTACTTC. Translating it yields CASSQDPPDRVVGETQYF. The chain is built from TRBV3-1 and TRBJ2-5; 8 bases match TRBD1. Germline V gives CDR1 LGHDT, CDR2 YNNKEL (reference sequence). This CDR3 comprises 18 residues. J lost 4 bases, V lost 3 bases, and 16 bases had no gene match.

The chain has TRBV5-6 and TRBJ2-5; D tentatively fits TRBD1 or TRBD2 (5 bases each). The germline V gene has CDR1 SGHDT and CDR2 YYEEEE. This CDR3 contains 16 residues. Trimming shortened V by 3 bases and J by 0 bases, and 15 bases separated the two germline ends. The CDR3 coding sequence is TGTGCCAGCAGCTATTGGGGCGGGTGGTACCAAGAGACCCAGTACTTC. This codes for CASSYWGGWYQETQYF.

This clonotype was seen more than once but under ten times. The rearrangement joins TRBV6-4 to TRBJ2-4; D is ambiguous. The CDR3 is 12 residues long. With 2 bases removed from V and 13 bases from J, the gap between germline ends came to 12 bases. Germline V gene sequence: CDR1 MRHNA, CDR2 SNTAGT. The CDR3, as DNA: TGTGCCAGCAGTGACCCTATGACCCGCCAGTACTTC. This codes for CASSDPMTRQYF.

This clonotype was counted at least ten times. This chain connects TRBV12-3 or TRBV12-4 to TRBJ2-1, with D tentatively TRBD2 (6 bases). The CDR3 consists of 14 residues. Trimming shortened V by 3 bases and J by 8 bases, and 14 bases separated the two germline ends. This CDR3 is CASSLGGVKYEQFF. The CDR3 bases are TGTGCCAGCAGTTTGGGCGGGGTCAAATATGAGCAGTTCTTC.

The V gene is TRBV5-1, the J gene TRBJ2-4; possibly TRBD1 or TRBD2 for D (6 bases each). V shed 0 bases and J shed 2 bases, with 15 bases lying between them. Germline lookup yields CDR1 SGHRS and CDR2 YFSETQ. The CDR3 runs 17 residues. CDR3 sequence (DNA): TGCGCCAGCAGCTTGGTAGGGGGGATGTTTTCCAAAAACATTCAGTACTTC. It codes for CASSLVGGMFSKNIQYF.

The chain combines TRBV7-2 with TRBJ2-7; 9 positions agree with TRBD1. This CDR3 has 15 amino acids. The junction had 10 bases not matched to a gene; V was cut back by 5 bases and J by 5 bases. Germline CDR1 is SGHTA and CDR2 is FQGNSA. CDR3 residues: CASSLSGQGNHEQYF. As DNA, the CDR3 is TGTGCCAGCAGCCTCTCGGGACAGGGTAACCACGAGCAGTACTTC.

This clonotype has just a few counts. The chain has TRBV7-2 and TRBJ2-3; the match to TRBD1 covers 7 bases. CDR3 length: 14 residues. Germline CDR1 and CDR2: SGHTA and FQGNSA. Trimming took 6 bases from V and 4 from J; bases not matched to a gene: 7. The CDR3 here is CASSPFQGADTQYF. The CDR3 DNA follows: TGTGCCAGCAGTCCTTTCCAGGGGGCAGATACGCAGTATTTT.

This clonotype was counted ten times or more. This chain uses TRBV4-3 with TRBJ1-4, with D perhaps TRBD1 (5 bases). The CDR3 runs to 15 residues. The germline CDR1 and CDR2 sequences are LGHNA and YSLEER. Deletions cut 5 bases from V and 3 bases from J, with 13 bases between. The CDR3 sequence is CASSTDRGPNEKLFF. For the CDR3, the DNA is TGCGCCAGCAGCACCGATCGGGGCCCTAATGAAAAACTGTTTTTT.

The gene calls are TRBV18 and TRBJ2-7; maybe TRBD2 (6 bases). The V and J ends lost 2 bases and 0 bases respectively, with 11 bases between them. CDR1 is KGHSH and CDR2 is LQKENI in the germline V gene. The CDR3 is 15 amino acids. The DNA of the CDR3 is TGTGCCAGCTCACCAAAAGGGAGGAGCTCCTACGAGCAGTACTTC. Amino acid sequence: CASSPKGRSSYEQYF.

Turning to this clonotype: Just one base apart from a much larger clone, this may be a read error. The rearrangement joins TRBV5-1 to TRBJ2-5; D is uncertain. The CDR3 is 12 amino acids. Looked up from germline, CDR1 is SGHRS and CDR2 is YFSETQ. The CDR3 bases are TGCGCCAGCAGACTGTACCAAGAGACCCCGTACTTC. This codes for CASRLYQETPYF.

The V call is TRBV13, the J call TRBJ2-1, with D possibly being TRBD2 (6 bases). V was cut by 3 bases and J by 12 bases, with 30 bases left in between. Germline V gene lookup returns CDR1 PRHDT and CDR2 FYEKMQ (reference sequence). CDR3 size: 18 residues. CDR3 in DNA: TGTGCCAGCAGCTTCGATTCCGGATGGGCAGCCGGGGGTTACGGGCAGTTCTTC. Protein sequence: CASSFDSGWAAGGYGQFF.

The genes are TRBV5-1 and TRBJ2-4, with D perhaps matching TRBD1 or TRBD2 (6 bases each). Germline V lookup: CDR1 SGHRS, CDR2 YFSETQ. This CDR3 region has 16 residues. V lost 1 base to trimming and J lost 0 bases, with 11 bases between them. In DNA form, the CDR3 reads TGCGCCAGCAGCTTGTTTGGGGGGCAAGCCAAAAACATTCAGTACTTC. Encoded protein: CASSLFGGQAKNIQYF.

The rearrangement joins TRBV20-1 to TRBJ2-1, with D hard to call. The V and J ends lost 5 bases and 4 bases respectively, with 9 bases between them. This CDR3 comprises 12 residues. Per the germline V gene, CDR1 is DFQATT and CDR2 is SNEGSKA (reference sequence). CDR3 DNA: TGCAGTGCTGAGGAGTGGTACAATGAGCAGTTCTTC. Translation: CSAEEWYNEQFF.

Ten or more counts support this clonotype. The chain joins TRBV20-1 to TRBJ2-5; 9 nucleotides agree with TRBD1. Germline V gene sequence: CDR1 DFQATT, CDR2 SNEGSKA (reference sequence). The CDR3 covers 14 residues. The V gene end was trimmed by 3 bases and the J gene end by 5 bases; junction bases not matched to a gene: 7. The CDR3 protein is CSARGTGGPETQYF. CDR3 bases: TGCAGTGCTAGGGGAACAGGGGGCCCGGAGACCCAGTACTTC.

This clonotype turned up a few times. The rearrangement joins TRBV5-5 to TRBJ1-2; D uncertain. This CDR3 spans 14 amino acids. Germline assignment: CDR1 SGHKS and CDR2 YYEKEE (reference sequence). The V end lost 3 bases, the J end lost 3 bases, and 12 bases lay between the germline ends. In DNA form, the CDR3 reads TGTGCCAGCAGCTCGGAGGGAATGGACTATGGCTACACCTTC. Translating gives CASSSEGMDYGYTF.

The chain links TRBV12-3 or TRBV12-4 to TRBJ1-2; 7 bases map to TRBD1. Unmatched junction bases numbered 8, after V lost 7 bases and J lost 3 bases. This CDR3 region has 14 residues. Here the CDR3 DNA reads TGTGCCAGCACCATGACAGGGTTCGACTATGGCTACACCTTC. Its protein product is CASTMTGFDYGYTF.

This clonotype was found many times. The rearrangement uses TRBV7-9 and TRBJ2-7, with D perhaps TRBD1 (5 bases). V lost 5 bases, J lost 9 bases, and 26 bases lay in between. The CDR3 is 16 residues long. The germline V gene has CDR1 SEHNR and CDR2 FQNEAQ (reference sequence). The CDR3 bases are TGTGCCAGCAGCACAGGAATCCAGGGCGTTGTTAGAGGGCAGTACTTC. It yields the protein CASSTGIQGVVRGQYF. Using reference TRBV7-9 and TRBJ2-7 for the parts outside the CDR3, the full variable domain is DTGVSQNPRHKITKRGQNVTFRCDPISEHNRLYWYRQTLGQGPEFLTYFQNEAQLEKSRLLSDRFSAERPKGSFSTLEIQRTEQGDSAMYLCASSTGIQGVVRGQYFGPGTRLTVT.